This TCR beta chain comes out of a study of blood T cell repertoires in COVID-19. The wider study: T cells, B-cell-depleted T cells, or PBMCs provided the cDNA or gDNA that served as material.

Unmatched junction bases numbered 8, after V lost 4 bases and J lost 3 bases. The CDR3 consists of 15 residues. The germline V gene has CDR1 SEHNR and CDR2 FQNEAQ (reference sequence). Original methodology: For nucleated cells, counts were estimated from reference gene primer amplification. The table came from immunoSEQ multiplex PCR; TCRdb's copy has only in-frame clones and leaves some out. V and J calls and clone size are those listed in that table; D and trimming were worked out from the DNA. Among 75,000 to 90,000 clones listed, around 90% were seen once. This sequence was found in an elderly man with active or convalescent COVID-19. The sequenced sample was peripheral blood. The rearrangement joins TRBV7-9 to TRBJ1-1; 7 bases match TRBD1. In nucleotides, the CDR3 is TGTGCCAGCAGCTCTCCTACAGGGGTTGACACTGAAGCTTTCTTT. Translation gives CASSSPTGVDTEAFF.